Listed below are T cell receptor beta chains from one sample, sequenced in a study of PD-1 blockade in classical Hodgkin lymphoma. Measured with immunoSEQ multiplex PCR; TCRdb has only the in-frame clones, and not every one. The repertoire includes more than 30,000 clones, over 70% of them detected once, and about 9.1% sits in the top ten. Sample: peripheral blood mononuclear cells (PBMCs), taken before the fourth cycle of nivolumab. Receptors were obtained from a human donor with classical Hodgkin lymphoma. Both conserved end residues are part of each CDR3. The order of the fields is D gene, clone size, V gene, J gene, CDR3 DNA, CDR3 protein. The D gene is left open where the match is weak. Only some rows state a clone size, as once, few, many or a class for expanded clones.

>-|few|TRBV6-1|TRBJ2-3
TGTGCCAGCGTTCGAGCGGAGAGCACAGATACGCAGTATTTT
CASVRAESTDTQYF
>-|-|TRBV9|TRBJ1-1
TGTGCCAGCAGCGTAGGGCCGAGGACTGAAGCTTTCTTT
CASSVGPRTEAFF
>-|-|TRBV2|TRBJ1-4
TGTGCCAGCAGTGTGGGAGGGGGAAAACTGTTTTTT
CASSVGGGKLFF
>-|few|TRBV5-6|TRBJ1-1
TGTGCCAGCAGCTTGGAAGGGTGGGCCGTAGGGAACACTGAAGCTTTCTTT
CASSLEGWAVGNTEAFF
>-|-|TRBV28|TRBJ1-1
TGTGCCAGCTCCATTGGTGAAAGCACTGAAGCTTTCTTT
CASSIGESTEAFF
>-|-|TRBV5-1|TRBJ1-1
TGCGCCAGCAGCTTACAGACAGCGAACACTGAAGCTTTCTTT
CASSLQTANTEAFF
>TRBD1|few|TRBV27|TRBJ1-2
TGTGCCAGCAGTTTATCCAGGGGGCGATTTGGCTACACCTTC
CASSLSRGRFGYTF
>-|-|TRBV6-1|TRBJ1-2
TGTGCCAGCAGTGCACTCCTTTGGGGAGAGGGCTACACCTTC
CASSALLWGEGYTF
>-|-|TRBV11-2|TRBJ2-2
TGTGCCAGCAGCCCCGACCGAATACAGAACACCGGGGAGCTGTTTTTT
CASSPDRIQNTGELFF
>-|-|TRBV10-3|TRBJ2-2
TGTGCCATCAGTGAGTCAGGGGACGTAAACTTATCGGGGGAGCTGTTTTTT
CAISESGDVNLSGELFF
>TRBD1|-|TRBV18|TRBJ2-1
TGTGCCAGCTCAAGGACAGGGGCTATTGAGCAGTTCTTC
CASSRTGAIEQFF
>TRBD1|-|TRBV7-9|TRBJ1-1
TGTGCCAGCAGCCCGACAGGGTCGTACACTGAAGCTTTCTTT
CASSPTGSYTEAFF
>TRBD1|-|TRBV7-9|TRBJ1-4
TGTGCCAGCAGCTCGCGGACAGGGAGTAATGAAAAACTGTTTTTT
CASSSRTGSNEKLFF